Presented here are 23 T cell receptor beta chains from one specimen sequenced in a study of blood T cell repertoires in COVID-19. Produced via immunoSEQ multiplex PCR; TCRdb's table is partial and in-frame only. The sample records some 160,000 clones, roughly four fifths being singletons. The sequencing sample was made of peripheral blood. The receptors originated from a man between 65 and 79 years old who had recovered from COVID-19.

This clone was detected only a few times. The same CDR3 also results from other DNA sequences found in this sample. The chain joins TRBV14 to TRBJ1-1, with 8 bases fitting TRBD1. Unmatched junction bases numbered 6, after V lost 4 bases and J lost 5 bases. The germline V gene encodes CDR1 SGHDN and CDR2 FVKESK. This CDR3 is built from 14 residues. For the CDR3, the DNA is TGTGCCAGCAGCCTCGGACAGGGTAGGACTGAAGCTTTCTTT. Protein product: CASSLGQGRTEAFF.

The chain uses TRBV27 and TRBJ2-3; D not resolved. The CDR3 spans 13 residues. Germline CDR1 is MNHEY and CDR2 is SMNVEV (reference sequence). The V end was cut by 6 bases, the J end by 4 bases, with 11 bases between. The CDR3: CASSPSPPDTQYF. CDR3 bases: TGTGCCAGCAGCCCCTCTCCCCCAGATACGCAGTATTTT.

V and J are TRBV18 and TRBJ2-7; D uncertain. Trimming stripped 6 bases from V and 0 bases from J, with 18 bases between. Germline V gives CDR1 KGHSH, CDR2 LQKENI. CDR3 length: 16 residues. CDR3 in DNA: TGTGCCAGCTCCCCCGACCGACACACCAGCTCCTACGAGCAGTACTTC. Its translation is CASSPDRHTSSYEQYF.

This rearrangement joins TRBV2 to TRBJ2-5; 8 nucleotides match TRBD1. This CDR3 is built from 16 residues. Germline assignment: CDR1 SNHLY and CDR2 FYNNEI. Trimming at V came to 6 bases and at J to 3 bases, leaving 12 bases not matched to a gene. In DNA, the CDR3 is TGTGCCAGCAGCCACACTGGGACAGGAGCAAAAGAGACCCAGTACTTC. Translation gives CASSHTGTGAKETQYF.

This chain uses TRBV27 with TRBJ2-3; TRBD2 matches at 8 bases. The CDR3 contains 15 residues. In germline, CDR1 is MNHEY, CDR2 SMNVEV (reference sequence). The V segment lost 5 bases and the J segment 0 bases; nucleotides outside the gene matches: 4. CDR3 DNA sequence: TGTGCCAGCAGTCGGGGGGGCCAAAGCACAGATACGCAGTATTTT. Translation: CASSRGGQSTDTQYF.

This chain joins TRBV25-1 and TRBJ2-7; 9 bases agree with TRBD1. Germline loops: CDR1 MGHDK, CDR2 SYGVNS. This CDR3 has 14 amino acids. The junction had 6 bases not matched to a gene; V was cut back by 3 bases and J by 6 bases. In nucleotides, the CDR3 is TGTGCCAGCAGTGACCGGACAGGGGTACTCGAGCAGTACTTC. The encoded protein is CASSDRTGVLEQYF.

This chain links TRBV5-5 with TRBJ2-7; 8 nucleotides agree with TRBD2. The length of the CDR3 is 16 residues. V shed 3 bases and J 5 bases; nucleotides not matched to a gene: 13. CDR1 is SGHKS, CDR2 YYEKEE, per germline (reference sequence). The CDR3 DNA reads TGTGCCAGCAGCTCCTTAAATAGCGGGAAAAGGCACGAGCAGTACTTC. It yields the protein CASSSLNSGKRHEQYF.

The CDR3 spells CASSPGLAGEQYF. The CDR3 coding sequence is TGTGCCAGCAGCCCGGGACTAGCGGGCGAGCAGTACTTC. This chain links TRBV14 with TRBJ2-7; 12 positions agree with TRBD2. Germline CDR1 is SGHDN and CDR2 is FVKESK. The length of the CDR3 is 13 residues. J was trimmed by 6 bases and V by 4 bases; bases with no gene match: 1.

The chain joins TRBV30 to TRBJ2-5; TRBD2 agrees at 15 bases. Germline V gene sequence: CDR1 GTSNPN, CDR2 SVGIG (reference sequence). With V trimmed by 1 base and J by 5 bases, 5 bases remained unmatched. This CDR3 has 16 amino acids. The CDR3 DNA follows: TGTGCCTGGAGTGGGGGACTAGCGGGAGGACGGGAGACCCAGTACTTC. Amino acids: CAWSGGLAGGRETQYF.

This clone has just a few counts. This CDR3 is also generated by other DNA sequences in the sample. This sequence joins TRBV10-3 and TRBJ1-1; D is unresolved. V gave up 0 bases and J gave up 1 base, with 6 bases separating them. CDR1 is ENHRY and CDR2 is SYGVKD in the germline V gene. CDR3 length: 14 residues. The CDR3 DNA follows: TGTGCCATCAGTGAGTCGACTGGGAACACTGAAGCTTTCTTT. It encodes CAISESTGNTEAFF.

This chain's CDR3 is CASTIYRGEAFF. The CDR3 DNA is TGTGCCAGCACTATTTACAGGGGTGAAGCTTTCTTT. The chain carries TRBV28 and TRBJ1-1; 7 nucleotides align to TRBD1. The germline V gene encodes CDR1 MDHEN and CDR2 SYDVKM. J was trimmed by 7 bases and V by 7 bases; bases with no gene match: 6. This CDR3 is 12 amino acids long. The full variable domain, its missing parts supplied by reference TRBV28 and TRBJ1-1, is DVKVTQSSRYLVKRTGEKVFLECVQDMDHENMFWYRQDPGLGLRLIYFSYDVKMKEKGDIPEGYSVSREKKERFSLILESASTNQTSMYLCASTIYRGEAFFGQGTRLTVV.

This chain connects TRBV5-1 to TRBJ2-5; 9 bases fit TRBD2. The CDR3 is 15 amino acids. Germline trimming cut 4 bases from V and 5 bases from J; bases unmatched to any gene: 9. CDR1 SGHRS and CDR2 YFSETQ come from the germline V gene. The CDR3 DNA sequence: TGCGCCAGCAGCCCCGGGGCGGGAGGGCCGGAGACCCAGTACTTC. Amino acid sequence: CASSPGAGGPETQYF.

The V gene is TRBV19, the J gene TRBJ1-5; TRBD1 might be the D (5 bases). The CDR3 runs to 14 residues. Per germline, CDR1 LNHDA and CDR2 SQIVND (reference sequence). V lost 3 bases to trimming and J lost 5 bases, with 11 bases between them. The CDR3 DNA follows: TGTGCCAGTAGTATGGGGCGTAGGGATCAGCCCCAGCATTTT. Its protein is CASSMGRRDQPQHF.

This clone was recorded once. The V gene is TRBV6-5, the J gene TRBJ1-2; 9 bases are shared with TRBD1. Germline V gene sequence: CDR1 MNHEY, CDR2 SVGAGI. Unmatched junction bases numbered 1, after V lost 6 bases and J lost 2 bases. The CDR3 has 13 amino acids. The CDR3, as DNA: TGTGCCAGCAGGGGGACAGGGAACTATGGCTACACCTTC. Amino acids: CASRGTGNYGYTF.

The chain recombines TRBV9 with TRBJ2-1; D is perhaps TRBD1 (6 bases). The CDR3 extends over 13 amino acids. V gave up 0 bases and J gave up 7 bases, with 8 bases separating them. Germline CDR1 reads SGDLS; CDR2 reads YYNGEE. DNA of the CDR3: TGTGCCAGCAGCGTAGAGGGGGTTAATGAGCAGTTCTTC. Translating it yields CASSVEGVNEQFF.

V gene TRBV6-5 combines with J gene TRBJ2-7, with 9 bases lining up with TRBD2. CDR3 size: 14 residues. Germline loops: CDR1 MNHEY, CDR2 SVGAGI. V lost 8 bases and J lost 4; bases outside the gene matches: 9. The CDR3 here is CASGGRATPYEQYF. The CDR3 DNA reads as TGTGCCAGCGGCGGGAGGGCCACTCCATACGAGCAGTACTTC.

The chain has TRBV4-2 and TRBJ1-4, with TRBD1 identical over 11 bases. This CDR3 region has 17 residues. CDR1 is LGHNA and CDR2 is YNFKEQ in the germline V gene. Losses at the gene ends were 4 bases for V and 7 bases for J; bases not matched to a gene: 11. For the CDR3, the DNA is TGTGCCAGCAGCCTGGGACAGGGGGTTTCTTCGGCTGAAAAACTGTTTTTT. Its translation: CASSLGQGVSSAEKLFF.

This chain joins TRBV7-9 and TRBJ2-2; no clear D. V was shortened by 5 bases and J by 7 bases, with 11 bases between the two germline ends. In germline, CDR1 is SEHNR, CDR2 FQNEAQ (reference sequence). CDR3 length: 13 residues. The CDR3 sequence: CASSPYSHGELFF. The CDR3 DNA reads as TGTGCCAGCAGCCCCTATTCCCACGGGGAGCTGTTTTTT.

The chain is built from TRBV18 and TRBJ1-4; a weak D match, TRBD1 (5 bases). Germline V CDR1 and CDR2: KGHSH, LQKENI. The CDR3 sequence is 12 residues long. V was clipped by 3 bases and J by 8 bases, with 7 bases between them. The CDR3 DNA sequence: TGTGCCAGCTCACCGTCAGGGGAAAAACTGTTTTTT. It is translated as CASSPSGEKLFF.

This clone turned up a few times. The gene calls are TRBV5-1 and TRBJ1-1; D is unresolved. Germline V gene data show CDR1 as SGHRS and CDR2 as YFSETQ. Between the trimmed V and J ends, which lost 0 bases and 7 bases, there was a span of 10 bases. CDR3 size: 13 residues. CDR3 protein: CASSLEAPSEAFF. CDR3 in DNA: TGCGCCAGCAGCTTGGAAGCCCCGAGTGAAGCTTTCTTT.

A few counts support this clone. V is TRBV5-8 and J is TRBJ2-1; 8 nucleotides agree with TRBD2. Germline lookup yields CDR1 SGHTS and CDR2 YDEGEE. V trimming: 1 base; J trimming: 15 bases; junction bases outside the gene matches: 9. This CDR3 contains 13 residues. The CDR3 bases are TGTGCCAGCAGCTTGAGGGCGGGAGGCTACCCGTTCTTC. Protein: CASSLRAGGYPFF.

Points on this clone: Within the sample, other DNA sequences also encode this same CDR3. The rearrangement links TRBV3-1 (or the pseudogene TRBV3-2) to TRBJ2-1; D possibly corresponds to TRBD2 (6 bases). The V and J ends lost 0 bases and 7 bases respectively, with 7 bases between them. The germline V gene encodes CDR1 LGHDT and CDR2 YNNKEL (reference sequence). This CDR3 is 13 amino acids long. CDR3 residues: CASSQDGGNEQFF. The CDR3 DNA sequence: TGTGCCAGCAGCCAAGATGGAGGGAATGAGCAGTTCTTC.

This chain joins TRBV27 and TRBJ2-2; a possible D gene is TRBD1 (5 bases). The CDR3 is 15 residues long. Deletions cut 4 bases from V and 4 bases from J, with 13 bases between. The germline V gene has CDR1 MNHEY and CDR2 SMNVEV (reference sequence). The CDR3 sequence: CASSWYLRGTGELFF. CDR3 nucleotide sequence: TGTGCCAGCAGTTGGTATTTAAGGGGCACCGGGGAGCTGTTTTTT.